This TCR beta chain was obtained from a study of blood T cell repertoires in COVID-19. On the study more broadly: Sites in the United States, Italy and Spain provided acute and convalescent COVID-19 samples. The analysed material was cDNA or gDNA that came from T cells, B-cell-depleted T cells, or PBMCs.

As processed by the authors: Estimates of nucleated cell counts were drawn from the amplification of reference gene primers. Assay: immunoSEQ multiplex PCR; the TCRdb copy retains only in-frame clones and omits some. V and J calls plus clone size are reproduced from that table; the DNA served to infer D and trimming. The table shows fewer than 450,000 clones, with about 91% occurring only once. The length of the CDR3 is 13 residues. Trimming shortened V by 4 bases and J by 1 base, and 8 bases separated the two germline ends. Germline loops: CDR1 SGHNT, CDR2 YYREEE (reference sequence). As regards this clone: The sample holds other DNA sequences that translate to the same CDR3.

Seattle patients were enrolled during active infection and followed longitudinally. The chain combines TRBV5-4 with TRBJ1-1, with D possibly matching TRBD1 (5 bases). The source material was peripheral blood. This receptor was obtained from a woman aged 45-65 years with COVID-19, enrolled during active disease. The CDR3 here is CASSPGQNTEAFF. In DNA, the CDR3 is TGTGCCAGCAGCCCCGGACAGAACACTGAAGCTTTCTTT.